Each of the 18 T cell receptor beta chains below was sequenced from the same sample in a study of cytomegalovirus exposure and HLA in healthy donors. The PCR contained 60 Vbeta and 13 Jbeta primers. Sequenced by immunoSEQ multiplex PCR; TCRdb stores in-frame clones only, minus some. The sample holds about 170,000 clones, about 59% seen once. Material: PBMCs. Receptors originate from a man aged 40-50 years in good health and CMV-seronegative.

This clone has more than one count but fewer than ten. The chain uses TRBV28 and TRBJ2-2; 8 bases fit TRBD1. From germline, CDR1 is MDHEN and CDR2 SYDVKM. The CDR3 contains 14 residues. V dropped 7 bases and J dropped 4; count of bases not matched to a gene: 5. This chain's CDR3 is CASIQGAVTGELFF. The CDR3 DNA follows: TGTGCCAGCATCCAGGGGGCGGTCACCGGGGAGCTGTTTTTT.

This clone has just a few counts. The rearrangement joins TRBV11-3 to TRBJ2-5; D gene uncertain. Matching the DNA end better, TRBJ2-7 makes the J call doubtful. The CDR3 sequence is 13 residues long. Germline CDR1 reads SGHNT; CDR2 reads YENEEA. Here the CDR3 reads CASSLGLLYEQYF. CDR3 sequence (DNA): TGTGCCAGCAGCTTAGGATTACTCTACGAGCAGTACTTC.

In this sample, this clone turned up a few times. DNA for the CDR3: TGTGCCAGCAGTTTAACAGGACAGGGGGGACAGCCCCAGCATTTT. As protein: CASSLTGQGGQPQHF. The chain employs TRBV28 and TRBJ1-5; 10 nucleotides match TRBD1. CDR3 size: 15 residues. V was clipped by 2 bases and J by 7 bases; unmatched bases: 5. Looked up from germline, CDR1 is MDHEN and CDR2 is SYDVKM.

The rearrangement joins TRBV6-1 to TRBJ1-5; D not resolved. Germline CDR1 reads MNHNS; CDR2 reads SASEGT. CDR3 length equals 15 residues. Between the trimmed V and J ends, which lost 5 bases and 5 bases, there was a span of 16 bases. CDR3 bases: TGTGCCAGCAGTTCTACTAGCCGGGTAGATCAGCCCCAGCATTTT. It translates to CASSSTSRVDQPQHF.

The sample holds a few counts of this clone. V usage is TRBV27 and J usage is TRBJ2-3, with D possibly TRBD2 on 5 matching bases. CDR1 MNHEY and CDR2 SMNVEV come from the germline V gene (reference sequence). The length of the CDR3 is 16 residues. V was cut by 0 bases and J by 4 bases, with 14 bases left in between. CDR3 DNA: TGTGCCAGCAGTTTATCGATCGGGGTGAAAGCAGATACGCAGTATTTT. This gives the protein CASSLSIGVKADTQYF.

The chain is built from TRBV5-4 and TRBJ2-3, with 8 bases identical to TRBD2. The CDR3 covers 15 residues. V lost 7 bases and J lost 1; bases outside the gene matches: 8. Looked up from germline, CDR1 is SGHNT and CDR2 is YYREEE (reference sequence). For the CDR3, the DNA is TGTGCCAGCCGGTTCGGGAGGGCCGGCACAGATACGCAGTATTTT. Translated, it gives CASRFGRAGTDTQYF.

The chain employs TRBV2 and TRBJ1-6, with D perhaps matching TRBD1 (6 bases). The V and J ends lost 4 bases and 6 bases respectively, with 10 bases between them. The CDR3 has 14 residues. Per the germline V gene, CDR1 is SNHLY and CDR2 is FYNNEI. CDR3 amino acids: CASSGRTVNSPLHF. CDR3 DNA: TGTGCCAGCAGTGGTAGGACAGTTAATTCACCCCTCCACTTT.

Concerning this clone itself: One junction end disagrees with the germline gene, perhaps due to a read error. The chain uses TRBV7-9 and TRBJ2-1, with a possible D match to TRBD1 (5 bases). Germline V gene sequence: CDR1 SEHNR, CDR2 FQNEAQ (reference sequence). The CDR3 has 15 residues. The CDR3: CSSSLVRVNYNEQFF. In DNA, the CDR3 is TGTTCCAGCAGCTTAGTCAGGGTCAACTACAATGAGCAGTTCTTC.

This clone was seen a few times. The chain uses TRBV2 and TRBJ1-3, with D possibly TRBD1 on 6 matching bases. The CDR3 consists of 17 residues. V was trimmed by 4 bases and J by 2 bases, leaving 18 bases between them. CDR1 and CDR2 from the germline V gene are SNHLY and FYNNEI. The CDR3 loop reads CASSATLQGLAGNTIYF. CDR3 nucleotides: TGTGCCAGCAGTGCCACTCTACAGGGTTTAGCTGGAAACACCATATATTTT.

The chain joins TRBV5-6 to TRBJ2-5; 11 nucleotides match TRBD2. The last part of the DNA fits TRBJ2-7 better; the J call may be wrong. This CDR3 has 15 residues. The germline V gene encodes CDR1 SGHDT and CDR2 YYEEEE. CDR3: CASSLNSGRAYEQYF. CDR3 nucleotide sequence: TGTGCCAGCAGCTTGAATAGCGGGAGGGCTTACGAGCAGTACTTC.

About this clone itself: At one end, the junction sequence differs from germline, possibly due to a read error. Within the sample, other DNA sequences also encode this same CDR3. The J gene is TRBJ2-5, the V gene TRBV7-9, with 9 bases that match TRBD1. CDR1 and CDR2 from the germline V gene are SEHNR and FQNEAQ (reference sequence). The CDR3 extends over 16 amino acids. The CDR3 DNA reads TGTGCCAGCAGCCCGGATCGGGACAGGGAGTGGGAGACCCAATACTTC. This translates into CASSPDRDREWETQYF.

The genes are TRBV30 and TRBJ2-7; 7 bases align to TRBD2. The V gene's germline CDR1 is GTSNPN and CDR2 SVGIG (reference sequence). The ends lost 8 bases at V and 5 bases at J; junction bases unmatched: 6. The CDR3 is 11 residues long. The CDR3 sequence is CARGSFNEQYF. The CDR3 DNA sequence: TGTGCCCGCGGGAGTTTCAACGAGCAGTACTTC.

This chain uses TRBV18 with TRBJ2-2, with 7 bases lining up with TRBD2. V was clipped by 2 bases and J by 2 bases; unmatched bases: 11. Per germline, CDR1 KGHSH and CDR2 LQKENI. This CDR3 region has 18 residues. The CDR3 DNA sequence: TGTGCCAGCTCACCAAAAGGCTTTGGCGGGAGTAACACCGGGGAGCTGTTTTTT. Amino acid sequence: CASSPKGFGGSNTGELFF. The variable domain in full, completed from reference TRBV18 and TRBJ2-2, reads NAGVMQNPRHLVRRRGQEARLRCSPMKGHSHVYWYRQLPEEGLKFMVYLQKENIIDESGMPKERFSAEFPKEGPSILRIQQVVRGDSAAYFCASSPKGFGGSNTGELFFGEGSRLTVL.

The chain recombines TRBV30 with TRBJ2-7; D is unresolved. CDR3 length equals 14 residues. V lost 2 bases to trimming and J lost 0 bases, with 11 bases between them. The germline CDR1 and CDR2 sequences are GTSNPN and SVGIG (reference sequence). CDR3 sequence reads: CAWSRFLSSYEQYF. As DNA, the CDR3 is TGTGCCTGGAGTCGGTTCTTGAGCTCCTACGAGCAGTACTTC.

The rearrangement joins TRBV5-6 to TRBJ1-4; D uncertain. Germline-derived CDR1 and CDR2 are SGHDT and YYEEEE. The CDR3 runs 14 residues. The V gene lost 4 bases and the J gene lost 3 bases, with 10 bases spanning the gap. CDR3 nucleotide sequence: TGTGCCAGCAGCCCCCGACGGGCTAATGAAAAACTGTTTTTT. Translated, it gives CASSPRRANEKLFF.

V gene TRBV7-2 combines with J gene TRBJ1-4; 7 bases align to TRBD1. From germline, CDR1 is SGHTA and CDR2 FQGNSA. The CDR3 consists of 15 residues. V shed 5 bases, J shed 5 bases, and the junction held 8 bases outside the gene matches. The CDR3 loop is CASSPRGTENEKLFF. In nucleotides, the CDR3 is TGTGCCAGCAGCCCGAGGGGGACAGAAAATGAAAAACTGTTTTTT.

The chain is built from TRBV2 and TRBJ2-3; D gene unclear. Trimming took off 1 base at V and 0 bases at J, with 11 bases between the two ends. Germline lookup yields CDR1 SNHLY and CDR2 FYNNEI. The CDR3 has 16 amino acids. The CDR3 coding sequence is TGTGCCAGCAGTGAAGGCCAAGCCTGGAGCACAGATACGCAGTATTTT. This sequence encodes CASSEGQAWSTDTQYF. Using reference TRBV2 and TRBJ2-3 for the parts outside the CDR3, the full variable domain is EPEVTQTPSHQVTQMGQEVILRCVPISNHLYFYWYRQILGQKVEFLVSFYNNEISEKSEIFDDQFSVERPDGSNFTLKIRSTKLEDSAMYFCASSEGQAWSTDTQYFGPGTRLTVL.

The chain is built from TRBV19 and TRBJ2-7; D possibly corresponds to TRBD2 (5 bases). The V end was cut by 4 bases, the J end by 0 bases, with 10 bases between. The CDR3 is 14 residues long. The germline gives CDR1 LNHDA, CDR2 SQIVND (reference sequence). In DNA, the CDR3 is TGTGCCAGTAGTAGGAGGACGGACTCCTACGAGCAGTACTTC. Its protein product is CASSRRTDSYEQYF.